This entry concerns a single TCR beta chain. The data were obtained in a study of shared clonotypes between healthy human individuals. The junction had 12 bases not matched to a gene; V was cut back by 5 bases and J by 8 bases. Germline values: CDR1 MNHEY, CDR2 SVGAGI. The CDR3 has 15 amino acids. The authors ran the assay at deep level. Using immunoSEQ multiplex PCR, the repertoire was profiled, and TCRdb retains in-frame clones only, with some absent. This sample carries about 2,500,000 clones, around 90% of them seen once, and the ten largest clones take over 0.12%. The chain carries TRBV6-5 and TRBJ2-7, with 10 bases lining up with TRBD1. This TCR was recovered from a man aged 18 to 29 in good health. Sequenced input: naive CD4+ T cells sorted from blood. Described subset: CD45RA+ positively selected. The CDR3 sequence: CASSTTRQGAAKQYF. CDR3 bases: TGTGCCAGCAGTACAACCCGACAGGGGGCCGCAAAGCAGTACTTC.